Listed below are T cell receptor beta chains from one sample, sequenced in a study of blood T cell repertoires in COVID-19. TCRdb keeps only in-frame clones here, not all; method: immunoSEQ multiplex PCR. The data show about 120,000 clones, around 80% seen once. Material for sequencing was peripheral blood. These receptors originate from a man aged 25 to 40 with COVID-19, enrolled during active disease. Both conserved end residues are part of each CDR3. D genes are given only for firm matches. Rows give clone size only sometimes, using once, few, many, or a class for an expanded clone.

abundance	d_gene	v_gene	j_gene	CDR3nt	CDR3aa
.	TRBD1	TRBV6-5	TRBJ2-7	TGTGCCAGCAGTTACTCGACAGGGGGCTTCTACGAGCAGTACTTC	CASSYSTGGFYEQYF
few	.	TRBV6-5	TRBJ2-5	TGTGCCAGCAGCCGACAGCACCAAGAGACCCAGTACTTC	CASSRQHQETQYF
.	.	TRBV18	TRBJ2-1	TGTGCCAGCTCACCCTACGTAGACAATGAGCAGTTCTTC	CASSPYVDNEQFF
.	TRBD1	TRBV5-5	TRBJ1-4	TGTGCCAGCAGCGCCGTTACAGGGGCAGGCCTTGAAAAACTGTTTTTT	CASSAVTGAGLEKLFF
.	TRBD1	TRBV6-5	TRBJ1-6	TGTGCCAGCAGTTATAGGGGACAGTTTAATTCACCCCTCCACTTT	CASSYRGQFNSPLHF
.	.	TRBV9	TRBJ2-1	TGTGCCAGCAGCGCAGGAGGGAATGAGCAGTTCTTC	CASSAGGNEQFF
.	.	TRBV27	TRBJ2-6	TGTGCCAGCAGCCGCTCTGGGGCCAACGTCCTGACTTTC	CASSRSGANVLTF
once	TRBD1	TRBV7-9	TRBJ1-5	TGTGCCAGCAGCCCGGGACAGGGGGAGAATCAGCCCCAGCATTTT	CASSPGQGENQPQHF
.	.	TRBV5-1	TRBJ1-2	TGCGCCAGCAGCTTGGCCCAGGGTGGTTATGGCTACACCTTC	CASSLAQGGYGYTF
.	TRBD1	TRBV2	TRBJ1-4	TGTGCCAGCACCCTTTTCGGGTCTCAGGGGGCGGCTAATGAAAAACTGTTTTTT	CASTLFGSQGAANEKLFF
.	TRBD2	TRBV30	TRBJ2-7	TGTGCCTGGAGTGGCGGGGGCGAGCAGTACTTC	CAWSGGGEQYF
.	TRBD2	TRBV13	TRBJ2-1	TGTGCCAGCAGCCCGCGGGGGGGATTATACAATGAGCAGTTCTTC	CASSPRGGLYNEQFF
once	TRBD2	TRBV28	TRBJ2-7	TGTGCCAGCACACGGGGGGTGGTAAGCTCCTACGAGCAGTACTTC	CASTRGVVSSYEQYF
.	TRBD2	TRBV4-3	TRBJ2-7	TGCGCCAGCAGCCGAGGGCTAGCGGGGGATACCTACGAGCAGTACTTC	CASSRGLAGDTYEQYF
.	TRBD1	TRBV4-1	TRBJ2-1	TGCGCCAGCAGCCAAGACCCCAGGGGGAATGAGCAGTTCTTC	CASSQDPRGNEQFF
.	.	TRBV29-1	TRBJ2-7	TGCAGCGTTAGAGAGGACACCTACGAGCAGTACTTC	CSVREDTYEQYF
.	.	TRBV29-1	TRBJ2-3	TGCAGCGTTGAAATACTAGAGTCCACAGATACGCAGTATTTT	CSVEILESTDTQYF
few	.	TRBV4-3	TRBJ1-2	TGCGCCAGCAGCCGAGGCGACAGGAATAACTATGGCTACACCTTC	CASSRGDRNNYGYTF
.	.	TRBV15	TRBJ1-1	TGTGCCACCAGCGGCCTTGGGAACACTGAAGCTTTCTTT	CATSGLGNTEAFF
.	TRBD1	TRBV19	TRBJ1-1	TGTGCCAGTAGAGACAGGGGGCTGAACACTGAAGCTTTCTTT	CASRDRGLNTEAFF
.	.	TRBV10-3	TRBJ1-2	TGTGCCATCAGTGAGTTAACCTTGGAGACGGGATATGGCTACACCTTC	CAISELTLETGYGYTF
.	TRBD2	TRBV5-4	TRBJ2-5	TGTGCCAGCAGCCCCCCAGGGGCGGGGGGGCTGGAGACCCAGTACTTC	CASSPPGAGGLETQYF
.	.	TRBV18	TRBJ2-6	TGTGCCAGCTCACCACCTAACGGCGGAGCCTCTGGGGCCAACGTCCTGACTTTC	CASSPPNGGASGANVLTF
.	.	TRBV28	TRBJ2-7	TGTGCCAGCAGTTTTACCGGTAGTCAGGGGCTTAACTTC	CASSFTGSQGLNF
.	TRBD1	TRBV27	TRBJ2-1	TGTGCCAGCAGTGCAGCCGGGACAGGGGTGCGGAACAATGAGCAGTTCTTC	CASSAAGTGVRNNEQFF
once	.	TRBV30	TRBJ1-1	TGTGCCTGGAGTGGGCAGGGGAGCTTAAACACTGAAGCTTTCTTT	CAWSGQGSLNTEAFF
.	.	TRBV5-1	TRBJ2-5	TGCGCCAGCAGCTGGCCAGGGGCCCGCGGAGAGACCCAGTACTTC	CASSWPGARGETQYF
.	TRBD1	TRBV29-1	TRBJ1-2	TGCAGCGTTCCGGGACAGGCCAACTATGGCTACACCTTC	CSVPGQANYGYTF
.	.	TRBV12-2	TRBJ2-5	TGTGCAAGTCGCTTATTGCGGAGAGATCAAGAGACCCAGTACTTC	CASRLLRRDQETQYF
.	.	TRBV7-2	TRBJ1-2	TGTGCCAGCAGCTTAGGGGAGGGGGTCGGCGCCTATGGCTACACCTTC	CASSLGEGVGAYGYTF
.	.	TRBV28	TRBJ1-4	TGTGCCAGCAGCCTAGTTGCAACTAATGAAAAACTGTTTTTT	CASSLVATNEKLFF
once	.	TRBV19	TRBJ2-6	TGTGCCAGTAGTGGGAGCCGTTTCTCTGGGGCCAACGTCCTGACTTTC	CASSGSRFSGANVLTF
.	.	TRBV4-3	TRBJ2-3	TGCGCCAGCAGCCACGGACAGCTCACAGATACGCAGTATTTT	CASSHGQLTDTQYF
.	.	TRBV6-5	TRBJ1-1	TGTGCCAGCAGTTCACCCTCGACAGCAGTGAACACTGAAGCTTTCTTT	CASSSPSTAVNTEAFF
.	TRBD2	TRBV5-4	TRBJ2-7	TGTGCCAGCAGCTTACACCGGGAGGACGAGCAGTACTTC	CASSLHREDEQYF
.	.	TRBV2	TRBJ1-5	TGTGCCAGCAGTGAGGCCTCGAGGAGCTACGGTCAGCCCCAGCATTTT	CASSEASRSYGQPQHF
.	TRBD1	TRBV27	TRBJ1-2	TGTGCCAGCAGTTGGGGGACAGGGGGGAGTTATGGCTACACCTTC	CASSWGTGGSYGYTF
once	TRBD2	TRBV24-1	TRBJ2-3	TGTGCCACCAGTGACCGGGTGGGGGGGACAGATACGCAGTATTTT	CATSDRVGGTDTQYF
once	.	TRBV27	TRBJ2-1	TGTGCCAGCACCGGCCGCGGTGAGCAGTTCTTC	CASTGRGEQFF
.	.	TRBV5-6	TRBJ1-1	TGTGCCAGCATCACCTCTGGAGTAGGCACTGAAGCTTTCTTT	CASITSGVGTEAFF
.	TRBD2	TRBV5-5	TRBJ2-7	TGTGCCAGCAGCTTGCCCCGGGACTACTACGAGCAGTACTTC	CASSLPRDYYEQYF
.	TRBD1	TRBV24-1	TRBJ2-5	TGTGCCACCAGTGGCCCAAGGGGGCGGGAGACCCAGTACTTC	CATSGPRGRETQYF